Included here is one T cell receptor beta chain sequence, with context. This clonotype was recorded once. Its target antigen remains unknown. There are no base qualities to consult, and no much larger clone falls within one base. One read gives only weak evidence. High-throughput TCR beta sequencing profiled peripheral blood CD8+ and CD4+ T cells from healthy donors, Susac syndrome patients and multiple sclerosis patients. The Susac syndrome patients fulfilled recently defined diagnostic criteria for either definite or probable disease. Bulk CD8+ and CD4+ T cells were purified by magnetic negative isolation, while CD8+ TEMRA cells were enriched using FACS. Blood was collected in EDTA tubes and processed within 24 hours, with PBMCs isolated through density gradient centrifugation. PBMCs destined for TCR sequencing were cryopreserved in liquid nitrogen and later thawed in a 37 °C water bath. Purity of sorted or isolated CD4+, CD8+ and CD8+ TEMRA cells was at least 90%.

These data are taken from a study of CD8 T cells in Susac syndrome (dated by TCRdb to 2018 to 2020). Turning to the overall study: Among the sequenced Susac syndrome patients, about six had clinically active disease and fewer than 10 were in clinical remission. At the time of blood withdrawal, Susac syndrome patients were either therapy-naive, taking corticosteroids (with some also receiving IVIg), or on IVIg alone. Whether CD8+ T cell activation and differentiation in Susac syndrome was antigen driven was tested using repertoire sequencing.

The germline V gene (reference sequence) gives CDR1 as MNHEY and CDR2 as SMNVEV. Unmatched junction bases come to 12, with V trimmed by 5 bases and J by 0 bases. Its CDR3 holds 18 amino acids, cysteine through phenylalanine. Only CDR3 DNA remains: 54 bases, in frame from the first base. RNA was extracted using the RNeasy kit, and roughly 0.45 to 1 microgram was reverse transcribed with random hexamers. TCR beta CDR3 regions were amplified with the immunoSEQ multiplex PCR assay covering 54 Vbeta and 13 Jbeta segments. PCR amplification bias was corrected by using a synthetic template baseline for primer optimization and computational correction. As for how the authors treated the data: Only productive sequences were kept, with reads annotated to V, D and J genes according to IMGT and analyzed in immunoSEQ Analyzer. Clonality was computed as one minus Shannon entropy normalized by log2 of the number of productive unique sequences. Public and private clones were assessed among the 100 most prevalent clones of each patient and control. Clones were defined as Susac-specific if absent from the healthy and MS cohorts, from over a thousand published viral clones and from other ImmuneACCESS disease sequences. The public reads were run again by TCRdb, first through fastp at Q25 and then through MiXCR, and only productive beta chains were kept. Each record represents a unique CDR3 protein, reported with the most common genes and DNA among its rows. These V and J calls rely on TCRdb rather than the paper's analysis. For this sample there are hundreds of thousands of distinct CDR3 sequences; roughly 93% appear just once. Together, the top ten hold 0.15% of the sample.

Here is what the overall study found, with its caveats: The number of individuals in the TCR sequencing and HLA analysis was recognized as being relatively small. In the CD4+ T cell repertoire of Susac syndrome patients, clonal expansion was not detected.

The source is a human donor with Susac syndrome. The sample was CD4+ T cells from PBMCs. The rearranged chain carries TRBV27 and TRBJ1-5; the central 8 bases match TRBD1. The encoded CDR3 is CASSLDRGTSYSNQPQHF. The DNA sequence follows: TGTGCCAGCAGTCTCGACAGGGGCACTTCCTATAGCAATCAGCCCCAGCATTTT.